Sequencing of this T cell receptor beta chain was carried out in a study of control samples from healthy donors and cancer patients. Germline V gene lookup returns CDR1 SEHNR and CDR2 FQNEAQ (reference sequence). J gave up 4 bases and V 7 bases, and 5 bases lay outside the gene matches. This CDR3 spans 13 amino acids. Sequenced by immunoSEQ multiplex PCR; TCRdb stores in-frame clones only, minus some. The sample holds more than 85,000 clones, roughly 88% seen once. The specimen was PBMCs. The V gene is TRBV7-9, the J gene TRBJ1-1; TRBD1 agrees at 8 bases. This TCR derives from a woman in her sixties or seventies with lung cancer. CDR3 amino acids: CASTTTGATEAFF. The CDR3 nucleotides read TGTGCCAGCACTACGACAGGGGCCACTGAAGCTTTCTTT. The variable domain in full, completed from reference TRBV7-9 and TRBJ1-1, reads DTGVSQNPRHKITKRGQNVTFRCDPISEHNRLYWYRQTLGQGPEFLTYFQNEAQLEKSRLLSDRFSAERPKGSFSTLEIQRTEQGDSAMYLCASTTTGATEAFFGQGTRLTVV.